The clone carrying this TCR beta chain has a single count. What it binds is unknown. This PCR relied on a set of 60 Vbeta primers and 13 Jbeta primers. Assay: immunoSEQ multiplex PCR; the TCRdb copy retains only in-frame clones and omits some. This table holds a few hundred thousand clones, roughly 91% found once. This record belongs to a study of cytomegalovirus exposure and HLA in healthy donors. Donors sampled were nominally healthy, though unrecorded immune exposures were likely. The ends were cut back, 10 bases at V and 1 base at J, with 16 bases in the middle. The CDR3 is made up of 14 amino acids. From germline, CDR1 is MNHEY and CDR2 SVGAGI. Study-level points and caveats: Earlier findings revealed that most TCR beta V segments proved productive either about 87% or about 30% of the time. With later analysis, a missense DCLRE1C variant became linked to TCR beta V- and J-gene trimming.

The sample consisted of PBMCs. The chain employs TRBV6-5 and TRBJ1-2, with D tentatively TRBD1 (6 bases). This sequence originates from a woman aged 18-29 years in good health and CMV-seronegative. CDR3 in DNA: TGTGCCACCCGGAGACAAGGGGGTAACTATGGCTACACCTTC. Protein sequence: CATRRQGGNYGYTF.